Each of the 6 T cell receptor beta chains below was sequenced from the same sample in a study of T-cell memory formation after mild COVID-19. MiXCR was run by TCRdb on the 5' RACE reads, yielding one entry per CDR3 protein. Among approximately 290,000 distinct CDR3 sequences listed, roughly 8% were seen once. The sample consisted of PBMCs or a T cell subset sorted from them (not recorded which). The source of these receptors is a man younger than 35 who had mild COVID-19 (a few samples of this study predate the infection). Cell type and time point are not known.

Only a few counts were recorded for this clonotype. The V call is TRBV5-1, the J call TRBJ1-2, with D unresolved. The CDR3 runs to 16 residues. Deletions cut 4 bases from V and 0 bases from J, with 16 bases between. Germline assignment: CDR1 SGHRS and CDR2 YFSETQ. CDR3 coding DNA: TGCGCCAGCAGCCTGGGCGCGGCTACTGCTAACTATGGCTACACCTTC. It encodes CASSLGAATANYGYTF.

This chain uses TRBV5-6 with TRBJ2-7; D not certain. V gave up 2 bases and J gave up 0 bases, with 6 bases separating them. The CDR3 runs to 13 residues. Germline CDR1 reads SGHDT; CDR2 reads YYEEEE. This CDR3 is CASSFRDSYEQYV. The CDR3 DNA is TGTGCCAGCAGCTTTAGGGACTCCTACGAGCAGTACGTC.

The chain has TRBV21-1 and TRBJ2-1. TRBV21-1 is described as a pseudogene. CDR3 size: 15 residues. The CDR3 loop is CASSTLGSSYNEQFF. The CDR3 nucleotides read TGTGCCAGCAGCACTTTAGGGAGCTCCTACAATGAGCAGTTCTTC.

This clonotype was picked up a small number of times. V gene TRBV21-1 combines with J gene TRBJ2-7. TRBV21-1 is a recognized pseudogene. This CDR3 comprises 14 residues. CDR3 sequence reads: CASSCLPENYEQYV. CDR3 coding DNA: TGTGCCAGCAGCTGTTTACCAGAGAACTACGAGCAGTACGTC.

This clonotype was detected a few times. This rearrangement joins TRBV6-5 to TRBJ2-1, with 8 bases identical to TRBD2. Germline V lookup: CDR1 MNHEY, CDR2 SVGAGI. This CDR3 spans 15 amino acids. After removal of 7 bases from V and 3 bases from J, the junction contained 8 bases not matched to a gene. CDR3 nucleotide sequence: TGTGCCAGCACCCCCGGTGGGACTAGCTACAATGAGCAGTTCTTC. Its translation: CASTPGGTSYNEQFF.

V and J are TRBV12-3 or TRBV12-4 and TRBJ1-4, with 7 bases matching TRBD1. V shed 6 bases, J shed 3 bases, and the junction held 22 bases outside the gene matches. The CDR3 is made up of 20 amino acids. The CDR3 region is CASSSRSGTAFLQANEKLFF. The DNA for the CDR3 is TGTGCCAGCAGCTCTAGATCCGGGACAGCTTTCCTCCAGGCTAATGAAAAACTGTTTTTT.